This T cell receptor beta chain derives from a study of T cell repertoires in cytomegalovirus infection. This clonotype came up a few times. No antigen is known for it. Study observations and caveats: Dominant in the ex vivo response were TCR beta clonotypes restricted by HLA-C and specific for CMV.

Germline V gene sequence: CDR1 SGHDT, CDR2 YYEEEE. V gave up 7 bases and J gave up 4 bases; unmatched junction bases: 8. The CDR3 is 14 residues long. TCRdb itself ran the reads through MiXCR, one entry per CDR3 protein. Of roughly 300,000 distinct CDR3 sequences in the sample, roughly a quarter were seen once. The specimen was PBMCs. The chain uses TRBV5-6 and TRBJ1-5; 7 bases line up with TRBD1. The receptor was derived from a human donor in good health (CMV status not recorded). Some clones in this sample may be carry-over from other donors' samples. CDR3 sequence (DNA): TGTGCCAGCCCTAGGGGGCTATGGAATCAGCCCCAGCATTTT. Translation: CASPRGLWNQPQHF.